This T cell receptor (beta chain) comes out of a study of T cell responses to AZD1222 COVID-19 vaccine. On this clone itself: Its antigen is unknown.

Findings and caveats of the study: Most donors were white British and more were female, and clonal diversity was possibly underestimated. Sampling captured repertoires only after the peak T cell response.

The CDR3 has 15 residues. The V segment lost 1 base and the J segment 9 bases; nucleotides outside the gene matches: 6. Germline assignment: CDR1 LNHDA and CDR2 SQIVND (reference sequence). The table came from immunoSEQ multiplex PCR; TCRdb's copy has only in-frame clones and leaves some out. The table has 84,000 or so clones, about nine tenths seen once. The sequence was obtained from an adult in good health. The chain combines TRBV19 with TRBJ2-1; 10 bases align to TRBD2. The source material was peripheral blood, sampled on day 0 of AZD1222 vaccination. CDR3 residues: CASSIGSGRAPEQFF. The CDR3 DNA reads as TGTGCCAGTAGTATAGGGAGCGGGAGGGCCCCTGAGCAGTTCTTC. Supplemented by reference TRBV19 and TRBJ2-1, the full variable domain reads DGGITQSPKYLFRKEGQNVTLSCEQNLNHDAMYWYRQDPGQGLRLIYYSQIVNDFQKGDIAEGYSVSREKKESFPLTVTSAQKNPTAFYLCASSIGSGRAPEQFFGPGTRLTVL.